These 13 T cell receptor beta chains came from one sample sequenced in a study of regulatory T cells in long-lasting Graves disease. Documented time point: newly diagnosed GD, antithyroid drugs for less than 3 months. The TCR library was made from RNA extracted from PBMCs. Relying on iRepertoire HTBI primers and Arm-PCR of CDR3 regions, the team built TCR beta libraries. TCRdb analysed the multiplex PCR reads with MiXCR anew, one entry per CDR3 protein. The sample holds hundreds of thousands of distinct CDR3 sequences, around 17% seen once. These data also formed part of another study, on T cells in Graves' hyperthyroidism and ophthalmopathy.

The sequences come from peripheral blood mononuclear cells (PBMCs), collected at new diagnosis, from a patient treated with antithyroid drugs. These receptor sequences come from a woman aged 25 to 39 with Graves disease.

The rearrangement uses TRBV2 and TRBJ2-1; tentatively, D is TRBD1 or TRBD2 (5 bases each). The V gene's germline CDR1 is SNHLY and CDR2 FYNNEI. CDR3 size: 11 residues. Trimming stripped 5 bases from V and 8 bases from J, with 7 bases between. Here the CDR3 reads CASSRDDEQFF. The CDR3, as DNA: TGTGCCAGCAGTAGGGACGATGAGCAGTTCTTC.

The gene calls are TRBV4-1 and TRBJ1-3, with D unclear. The V gene lost 2 bases and the J gene lost 0 bases, with 14 bases spanning the gap. The V gene's germline CDR1 is MGHRA and CDR2 YSYEKL. The CDR3 spans 17 residues. The DNA of the CDR3 is TGCGCCAGCAGCCAACCCGCAGCTCGGTTCTCTGGAAACACCATATATTTT. This codes for CASSQPAARFSGNTIYF.

Concerning this clonotype: A much larger clone sits a single nucleotide away, making a read error possible. The CDR3 protein is CAWTRDNSEAFF. In DNA form, the CDR3 reads TGTGCCTGGACCCGGGACAACAGTGAAGCTTTCTTT. This rearrangement joins TRBV30 to TRBJ1-1; a possible D gene is TRBD1 (6 bases). The CDR3 consists of 12 residues. The germline V gene has CDR1 GTSNPN and CDR2 SVGIG (reference sequence).

The table lists this clonotype with many counts. This chain links TRBV30 with TRBJ1-2; D call uncertain. Looked up from germline, CDR1 is GTSNPN and CDR2 is SVGIG (reference sequence). The length of the CDR3 is 13 residues. V was trimmed by 3 bases and J by 7 bases, leaving 15 bases between them. The DNA of the CDR3 is TGTGCCTGGAGCGCCTCGGGAGCCGGTGGCTACACCTTC. Translating it yields CAWSASGAGGYTF.

This clonotype appeared many times. The chain links TRBV6-2 or TRBV6-3 to TRBJ2-5; 12 nucleotides match TRBD2. Germline V lookup: CDR1 MNHEY, CDR2 SVGEGT. The CDR3 runs 16 residues. Trimming removed 7 bases from V and 2 bases from J; junction bases left unmatched: 8. CDR3 in amino acids: CASTTGLAGPQETQYF. CDR3 coding DNA: TGTGCCAGCACCACCGGACTAGCGGGACCACAAGAGACCCAGTACTTC.

V usage is TRBV20-1 and J usage is TRBJ2-1; D perhaps matches TRBD1 (6 bases). Per germline, CDR1 DFQATT and CDR2 SNEGSKA (reference sequence). The CDR3 extends over 14 amino acids. V was clipped by 5 bases and J by 10 bases, with 21 bases between them. CDR3 nucleotides: TGCAGTGCTCACGCAGGGGTTTCGGTAAGGGAGCAGTTCTTC. Encoded protein: CSAHAGVSVREQFF.

This clonotype has ten or more counts. In DNA, the CDR3 is TGCGCCAGCAGCTTGGTGTCCGGACAGGGGGCGCGGGGCACTGAAGCTTTCTTT. Its translation: CASSLVSGQGARGTEAFF. This chain links TRBV5-1 with TRBJ1-1; 11 bases map to TRBD1. V dropped 0 bases and J dropped 4; count of bases not matched to a gene: 11. The germline gives CDR1 SGHRS, CDR2 YFSETQ. The CDR3 has 18 residues. The whole variable domain, filled in from reference TRBV5-1 and TRBJ1-1, reads KAGVTQTPRYLIKTRGQQVTLSCSPISGHRSVSWYQQTPGQGLQFLFEYFSETQRNKGNFPGRFSGRQFSNSRSEMNVSTLELGDSALYLCASSLVSGQGARGTEAFFGQGTRLTVV.

In its sample, this clonotype was seen many times. This chain connects TRBV2 to TRBJ2-5, with 10 bases matching TRBD1. Per the germline V gene, CDR1 is SNHLY and CDR2 is FYNNEI. The CDR3 extends over 14 amino acids. V lost 6 bases, J lost 5 bases, and 6 bases stayed unmatched. This CDR3 reads CASRTGTGVETQYF. In DNA, the CDR3 is TGTGCCAGCAGGACCGGGACAGGGGTCGAGACCCAGTACTTC.

This clonotype has a handful of counts. A much larger clone differs by one base, so this may be a read error. This sequence joins TRBV11-2 and TRBJ1-1; unclear D gene. Trimming shortened V by 4 bases and J by 6 bases, and 6 bases separated the two germline ends. The CDR3 length is 11 residues. Germline CDR1 SGHAT, CDR2 FQNNGV. DNA of the CDR3: TGTGCCAGCAGCTCCCTGCCTGAAGCTTTCTTT. Its translation is CASSSLPEAFF. Complete variable domain (other parts from reference TRBV11-2 and TRBJ1-1): EAGVAQSPRYKIIEKRQSVAFWCNPISGHATLYWYQQILGQGPKLLIQFQNNGVVDDSQLPKDRFSAERLKGVDSTLKIQPAKLEDSAVYLCASSSLPEAFFGQGTRLTVV.

This chain joins TRBV6-1 and TRBJ1-4; D is uncertain. V lost 6 bases to trimming and J lost 4 bases, with 18 bases between them. The CDR3 contains 16 residues. Germline CDR1 is MNHNS and CDR2 is SASEGT. CDR3 protein: CASRLLTAEYNEKLFF. The DNA for the CDR3 is TGTGCCAGCAGATTACTAACTGCGGAATATAATGAAAAACTGTTTTTT.

The rearrangement links TRBV7-9 to TRBJ2-4; TRBD1 aligns across 9 bases. The CDR3 runs to 18 residues. CDR1 is SEHNR and CDR2 is FQNEAQ in the germline V gene (reference sequence). J was trimmed by 6 bases and V by 0 bases; bases with no gene match: 12. The CDR3 is CASSLARTGVPVGNIQYF. In nucleotides, the CDR3 is TGTGCCAGCAGCTTAGCGCGGACAGGGGTCCCAGTAGGAAACATTCAGTACTTC.

The chain has TRBV19 and TRBJ2-2, with 7 bases lining up with TRBD2. CDR3 length: 14 residues. Germline V CDR1 and CDR2: LNHDA, SQIVND (reference sequence). V was clipped by 4 bases and J by 8 bases; unmatched bases: 7. The CDR3 region has the DNA TGTGCCAGTAGTAGCGGGAGAAAACAAGGGGAGCTGTTTTTT. Protein sequence: CASSSGRKQGELFF.

This clonotype has ten or more counts. This chain uses TRBV12-3 or TRBV12-4 with TRBJ2-7, with 10 positions matching TRBD1. The CDR3 extends over 15 amino acids. V shed 4 bases, J shed 5 bases, and the junction held 8 bases outside the gene matches. In DNA, the CDR3 is TGTGCCAGCAGTTCAACTGACAGGGGGCTCGACGAGCAGTACTTC. It is translated as CASSSTDRGLDEQYF.